Shown below are 2 T cell receptor beta chains from a single sample sequenced in a study of TIL therapy for anti-PD-1-resistant metastatic lung cancer. Described time point: pre-treatment sample, taken before nivolumab and TIL therapy. Pleural nodules or supraclavicular lymph nodes made up most of the excised metastases sampled. Sequencing used immunoSEQ v3. Assay: immunoSEQ multiplex PCR; the TCRdb copy retains only in-frame clones and omits some. Among about 26,000 clones listed, about 60% were seen once. The sequences come from tumor tissue, collected at baseline. These receptors were obtained from a woman aged 25-80 years with non-small cell lung cancer.

This clone came up a few times. This chain joins TRBV5-4 and TRBJ2-7, with 7 positions matching TRBD2. This CDR3 spans 14 amino acids. Germline V gene data show CDR1 as SGHNT and CDR2 as YYREEE (reference sequence). Trimming at V came to 1 base and at J to 6 bases, leaving 7 bases not matched to a gene. The CDR3 DNA follows: TGTGCCAGCAGCTTGAGCGGGACCCCCGCCGAGCAGTACTTC. Protein: CASSLSGTPAEQYF.

This clone was picked up one time. J is TRBJ2-7 and V is TRBV6-5; D gene ambiguous. V was shortened by 4 bases and J by 0 bases, with 16 bases between the two germline ends. The CDR3 runs to 16 residues. CDR1 and CDR2 (germline): MNHEY, SVGAGI. CDR3 protein: CASSLTVFPPSYEQYF. The DNA for the CDR3 is TGTGCCAGCAGTTTGACCGTATTTCCGCCCTCCTACGAGCAGTACTTC.